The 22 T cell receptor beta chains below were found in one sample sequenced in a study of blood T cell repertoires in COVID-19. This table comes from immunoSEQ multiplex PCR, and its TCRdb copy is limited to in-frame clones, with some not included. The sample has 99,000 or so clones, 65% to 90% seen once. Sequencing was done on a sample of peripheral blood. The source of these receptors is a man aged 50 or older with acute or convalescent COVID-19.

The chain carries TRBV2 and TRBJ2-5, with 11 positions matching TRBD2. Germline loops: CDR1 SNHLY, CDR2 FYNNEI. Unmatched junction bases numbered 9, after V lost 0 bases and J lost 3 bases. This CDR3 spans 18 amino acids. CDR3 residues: CASSEAGNSGRAKETQYF. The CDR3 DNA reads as TGTGCCAGCAGTGAAGCTGGGAATAGCGGGAGGGCCAAAGAGACCCAGTACTTC.

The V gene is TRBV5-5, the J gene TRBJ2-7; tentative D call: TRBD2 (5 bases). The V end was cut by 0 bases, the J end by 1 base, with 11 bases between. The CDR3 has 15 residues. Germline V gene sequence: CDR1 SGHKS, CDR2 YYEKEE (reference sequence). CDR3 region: CASSLGNRGSYEQYF. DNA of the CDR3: TGTGCCAGCAGCTTGGGGAATCGGGGATCCTACGAGCAGTACTTC.

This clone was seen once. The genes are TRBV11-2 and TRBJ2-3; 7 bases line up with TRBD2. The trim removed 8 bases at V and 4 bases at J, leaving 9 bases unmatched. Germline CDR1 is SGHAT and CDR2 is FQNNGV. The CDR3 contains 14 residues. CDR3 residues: CASALERGSDTQYF. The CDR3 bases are TGTGCCAGCGCCCTGGAGCGGGGCTCAGATACGCAGTATTTT.

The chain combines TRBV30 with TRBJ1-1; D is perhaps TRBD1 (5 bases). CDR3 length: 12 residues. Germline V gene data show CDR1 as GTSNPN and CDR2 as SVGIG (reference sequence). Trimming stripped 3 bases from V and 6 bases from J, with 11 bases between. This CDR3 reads CAWRYPGAEAFF. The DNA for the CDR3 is TGTGCCTGGAGGTATCCGGGGGCTGAAGCTTTCTTT.

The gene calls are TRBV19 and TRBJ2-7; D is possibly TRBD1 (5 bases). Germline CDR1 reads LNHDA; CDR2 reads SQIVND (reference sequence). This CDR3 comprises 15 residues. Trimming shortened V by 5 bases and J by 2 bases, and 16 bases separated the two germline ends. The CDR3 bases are TGTGCCAGTAGTGATTATTGGGGCTCCACCTACGAGCAGTACTTC. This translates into CASSDYWGSTYEQYF.

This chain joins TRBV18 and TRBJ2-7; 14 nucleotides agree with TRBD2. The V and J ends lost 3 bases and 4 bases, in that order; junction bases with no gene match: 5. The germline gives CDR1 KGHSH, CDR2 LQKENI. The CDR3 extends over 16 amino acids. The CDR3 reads CASSPRTSGGKYEQYF. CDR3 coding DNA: TGTGCCAGCTCACCCAGGACTAGCGGGGGGAAATACGAGCAGTACTTC. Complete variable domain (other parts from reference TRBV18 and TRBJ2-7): NAGVMQNPRHLVRRRGQEARLRCSPMKGHSHVYWYRQLPEEGLKFMVYLQKENIIDESGMPKERFSAEFPKEGPSILRIQQVVRGDSAAYFCASSPRTSGGKYEQYFGPGTRLTVT.

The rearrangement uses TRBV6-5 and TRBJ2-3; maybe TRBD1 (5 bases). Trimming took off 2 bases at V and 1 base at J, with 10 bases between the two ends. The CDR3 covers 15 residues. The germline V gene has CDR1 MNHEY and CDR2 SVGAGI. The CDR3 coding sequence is TGTGCCAGCAGTTACGGTCTAGGGGGCACAGATACGCAGTATTTT. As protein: CASSYGLGGTDTQYF.

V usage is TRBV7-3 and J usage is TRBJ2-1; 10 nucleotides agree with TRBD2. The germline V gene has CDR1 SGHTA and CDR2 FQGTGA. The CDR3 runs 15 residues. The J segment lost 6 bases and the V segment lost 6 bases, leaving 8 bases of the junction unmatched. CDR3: CASSPRLAGFNEQFF. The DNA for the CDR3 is TGTGCCAGCAGTCCCCGACTAGCGGGTTTCAATGAGCAGTTCTTC.

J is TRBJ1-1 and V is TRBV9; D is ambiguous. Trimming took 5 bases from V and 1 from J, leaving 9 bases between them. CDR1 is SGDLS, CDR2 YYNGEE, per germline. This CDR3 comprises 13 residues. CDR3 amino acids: CASSVMSNTEAFF. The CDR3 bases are TGTGCCAGCAGTGTTATGTCGAACACTGAAGCTTTCTTT.

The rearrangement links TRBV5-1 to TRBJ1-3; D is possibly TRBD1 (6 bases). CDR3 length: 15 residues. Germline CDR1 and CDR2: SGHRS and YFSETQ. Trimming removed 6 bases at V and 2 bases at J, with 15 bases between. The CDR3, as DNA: TGCGCCAGCAAAGAGGCAGGGACACCTGGAAACACCATATATTTT. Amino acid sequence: CASKEAGTPGNTIYF.

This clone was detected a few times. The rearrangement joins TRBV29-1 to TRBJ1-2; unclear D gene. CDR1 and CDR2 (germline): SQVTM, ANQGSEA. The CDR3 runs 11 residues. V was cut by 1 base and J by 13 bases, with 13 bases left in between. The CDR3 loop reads CSVEGGPVFTF. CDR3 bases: TGCAGCGTTGAAGGAGGGCCCGTCTTCACCTTC.

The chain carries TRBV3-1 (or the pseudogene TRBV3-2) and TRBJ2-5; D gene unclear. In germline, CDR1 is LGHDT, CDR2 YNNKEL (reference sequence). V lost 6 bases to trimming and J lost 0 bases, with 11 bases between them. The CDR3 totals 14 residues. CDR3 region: CASSQHSNQETQYF. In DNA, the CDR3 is TGTGCCAGCAGTCAACACAGCAACCAAGAGACCCAGTACTTC.

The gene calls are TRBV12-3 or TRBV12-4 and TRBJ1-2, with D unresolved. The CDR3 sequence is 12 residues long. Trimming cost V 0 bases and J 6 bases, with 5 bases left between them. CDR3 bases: TGTGCCAGCAGTTTAGCGGTAGATGGCTACACCTTC. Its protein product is CASSLAVDGYTF.

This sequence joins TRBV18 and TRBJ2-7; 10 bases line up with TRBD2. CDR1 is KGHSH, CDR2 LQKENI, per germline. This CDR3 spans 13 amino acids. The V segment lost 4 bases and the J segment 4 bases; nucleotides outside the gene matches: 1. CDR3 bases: TGTGCCAGCTCACAGCGGGAGGGTTACGAGCAGTACTTC. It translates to CASSQREGYEQYF.

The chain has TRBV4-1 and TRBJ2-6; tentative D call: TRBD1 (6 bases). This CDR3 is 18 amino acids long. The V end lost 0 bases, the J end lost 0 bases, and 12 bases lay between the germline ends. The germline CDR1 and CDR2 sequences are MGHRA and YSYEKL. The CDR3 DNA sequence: TGCGCCAGCAGCCAAGAATGGGGGCAGTTCTCTGGGGCCAACGTCCTGACTTTC. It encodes CASSQEWGQFSGANVLTF.

The CDR3 nucleotides read TGTGCCAGCAGCTTAGGGTTCGGGAGCTCCTACGAGCAGTACTTC. This gives the protein CASSLGFGSSYEQYF. The gene calls are TRBV11-2 and TRBJ2-7; D is possibly TRBD2 (6 bases). V was cut by 1 base and J by 0 bases, with 10 bases left in between. Germline loops: CDR1 SGHAT, CDR2 FQNNGV. There are 15 residues in the CDR3.

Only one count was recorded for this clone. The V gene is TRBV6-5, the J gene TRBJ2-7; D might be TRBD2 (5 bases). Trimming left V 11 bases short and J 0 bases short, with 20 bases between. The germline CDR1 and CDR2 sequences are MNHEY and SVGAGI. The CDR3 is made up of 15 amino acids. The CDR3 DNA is TGTGCCGGCGTATCCAGCGGTTCGAGCTCCTACGAGCAGTACTTC. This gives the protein CAGVSSGSSSYEQYF.

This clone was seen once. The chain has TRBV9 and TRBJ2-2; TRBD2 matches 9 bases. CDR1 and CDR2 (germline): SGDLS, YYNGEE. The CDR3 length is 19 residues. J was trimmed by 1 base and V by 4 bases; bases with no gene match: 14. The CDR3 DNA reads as TGTGCCAGCAGCACCGTCGGAGCGGCGGGGGGGTTGAACACCGGGGAGCTGTTTTTT. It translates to CASSTVGAAGGLNTGELFF.

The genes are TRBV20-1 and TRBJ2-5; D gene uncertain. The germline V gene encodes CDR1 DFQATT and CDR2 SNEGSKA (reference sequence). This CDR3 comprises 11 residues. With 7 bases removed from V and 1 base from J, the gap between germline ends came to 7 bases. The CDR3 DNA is TGCAGTGTCCTAGTCCAAGAGACCCAGTACTTC. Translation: CSVLVQETQYF.

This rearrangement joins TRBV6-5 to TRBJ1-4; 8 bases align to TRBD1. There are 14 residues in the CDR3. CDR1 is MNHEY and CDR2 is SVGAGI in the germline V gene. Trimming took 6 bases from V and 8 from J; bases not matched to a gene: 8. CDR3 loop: CASRKGTGNEKLFF. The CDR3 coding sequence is TGTGCCAGCAGAAAGGGGACAGGCAACGAAAAACTGTTTTTT.

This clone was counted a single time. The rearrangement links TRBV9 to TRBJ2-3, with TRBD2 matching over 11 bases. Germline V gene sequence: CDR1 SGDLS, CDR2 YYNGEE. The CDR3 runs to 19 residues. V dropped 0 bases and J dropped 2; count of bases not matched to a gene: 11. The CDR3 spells CASSVALAGGGRYTDTQYF. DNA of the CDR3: TGTGCCAGCAGCGTAGCCCTAGCGGGGGGCGGGAGATACACAGATACGCAGTATTTT.

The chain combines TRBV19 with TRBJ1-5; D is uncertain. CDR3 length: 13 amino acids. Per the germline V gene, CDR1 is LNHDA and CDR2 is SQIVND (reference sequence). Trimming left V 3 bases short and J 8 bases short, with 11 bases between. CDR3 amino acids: CASSIQRAEPQHF. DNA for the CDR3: TGTGCCAGTAGTATCCAGAGAGCGGAGCCCCAGCATTTT.